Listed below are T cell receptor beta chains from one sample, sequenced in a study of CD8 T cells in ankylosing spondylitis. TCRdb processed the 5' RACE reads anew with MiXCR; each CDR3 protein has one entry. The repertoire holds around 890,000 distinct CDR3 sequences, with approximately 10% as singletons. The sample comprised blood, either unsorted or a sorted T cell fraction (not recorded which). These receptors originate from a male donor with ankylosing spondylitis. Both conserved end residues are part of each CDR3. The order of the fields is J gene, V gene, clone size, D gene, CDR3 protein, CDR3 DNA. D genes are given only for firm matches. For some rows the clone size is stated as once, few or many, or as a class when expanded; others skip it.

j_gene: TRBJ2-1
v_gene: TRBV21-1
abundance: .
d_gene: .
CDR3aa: CASSKDGPREGEQFF
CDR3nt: TGTGCCAGCAGCAAGGATGGACCTCGGGAGGGTGAGCAGTTCTTC

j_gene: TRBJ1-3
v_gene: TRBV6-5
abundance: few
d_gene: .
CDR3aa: CASSYKAVSGNTIYF
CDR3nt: TGTGCCAGCAGTTACAAGGCAGTGTCTGGAAACACCATATATTTT

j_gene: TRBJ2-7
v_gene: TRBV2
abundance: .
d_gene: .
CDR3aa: CASMYGYEQYF
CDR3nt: TGTGCCAGCATGTACGGCTACGAGCAGTACTTC

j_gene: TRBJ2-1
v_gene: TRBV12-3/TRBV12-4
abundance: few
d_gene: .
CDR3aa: CASSQGPLSYNEQFF
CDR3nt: TGTGCCAGCAGTCAGGGGCCCCTCTCCTACAATGAGCAGTTCTTC

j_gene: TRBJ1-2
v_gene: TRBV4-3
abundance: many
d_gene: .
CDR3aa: CASSQAGSSGYTF
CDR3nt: TGCGCCAGCAGCCAAGCCGGGAGCAGTGGCTACACCTTC

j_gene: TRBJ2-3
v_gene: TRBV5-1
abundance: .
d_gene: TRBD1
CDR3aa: CASSYYQGADTQYF
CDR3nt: TGCGCCAGCAGCTATTACCAGGGGGCAGATACGCAGTATTTT

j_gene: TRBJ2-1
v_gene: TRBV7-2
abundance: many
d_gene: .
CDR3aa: CASSLGTLSYNEQFF
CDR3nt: TGTGCCAGCAGCTTAGGAACGCTCTCCTACAATGAGCAGTTCTTC

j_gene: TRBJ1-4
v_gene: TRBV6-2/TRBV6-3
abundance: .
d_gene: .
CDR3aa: CASSFNPRDGEKLFF
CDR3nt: TGTGCCAGCAGCTTCAACCCCCGGGATGGTGAAAAACTGTTTTTT

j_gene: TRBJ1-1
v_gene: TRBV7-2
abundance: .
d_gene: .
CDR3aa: CASSPRAGDTEAFF
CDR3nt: TGTGCCAGCAGCCCTAGGGCGGGGGACACTGAAGCTTTCTTT

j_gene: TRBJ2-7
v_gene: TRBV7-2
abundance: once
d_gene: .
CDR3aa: CASGLPPDEQYF
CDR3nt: TGTGCCAGCGGCTTACCCCCGGACGAGCAGTACTTC

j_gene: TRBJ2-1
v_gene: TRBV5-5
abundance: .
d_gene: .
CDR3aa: CASSLREEQFF
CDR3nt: TGTGCCAGCAGCTTACGCGAGGAGCAGTTCTTC

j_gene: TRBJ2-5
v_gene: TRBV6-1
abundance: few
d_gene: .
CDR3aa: CASSIRSAQETQYF
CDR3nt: TGTGCCAGCAGCATTCGTAGCGCCCAAGAGACCCAGTACTTC

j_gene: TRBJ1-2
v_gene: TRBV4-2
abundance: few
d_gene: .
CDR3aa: CASSQARFGYTF
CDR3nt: TGTGCCAGCAGCCAAGCGCGGTTTGGCTACACCTTC

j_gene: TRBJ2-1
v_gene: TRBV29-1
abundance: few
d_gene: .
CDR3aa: CSVDVPSGHPYNEQFF
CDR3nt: TGCAGCGTTGACGTTCCCTCAGGGCATCCCTACAATGAGCAGTTCTTC

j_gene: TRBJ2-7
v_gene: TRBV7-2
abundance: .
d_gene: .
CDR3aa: CASRDGGKQYF
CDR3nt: TGTGCCAGCAGGGATGGGGGGAAGCAGTACTTC

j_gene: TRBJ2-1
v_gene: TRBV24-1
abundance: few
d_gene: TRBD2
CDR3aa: CATSDRGTSVYNEQFF
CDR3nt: TGTGCCACCAGTGATCGGGGGACTAGCGTCTACAATGAGCAGTTCTTC

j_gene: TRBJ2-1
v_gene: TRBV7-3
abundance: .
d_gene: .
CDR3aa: CASSLLGEYNEQFF
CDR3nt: TGTGCCAGCAGCTTATTGGGAGAATACAATGAGCAGTTCTTC

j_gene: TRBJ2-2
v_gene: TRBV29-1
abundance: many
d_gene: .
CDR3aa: CSVAPTGTGELFF
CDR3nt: TGCAGCGTTGCTCCTACGGGGACCGGGGAGCTGTTTTTT

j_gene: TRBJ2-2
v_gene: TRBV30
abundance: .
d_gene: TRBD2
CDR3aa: CAWSPSGTSAGGELFF
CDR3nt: TGTGCCTGGAGTCCCTCCGGGACTAGCGCTGGCGGGGAGCTGTTTTTT

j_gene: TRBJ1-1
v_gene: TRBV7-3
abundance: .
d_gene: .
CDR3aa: CASSSTGWNGEAFF
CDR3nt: TGTGCCAGCAGCTCGACTGGGTGGAATGGGGAAGCTTTCTTT

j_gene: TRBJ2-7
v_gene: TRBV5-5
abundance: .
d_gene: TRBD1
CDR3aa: CASRNRGTNSYEQYF
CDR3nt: TGTGCCAGCAGAAACAGGGGTACGAACTCCTACGAGCAGTACTTC

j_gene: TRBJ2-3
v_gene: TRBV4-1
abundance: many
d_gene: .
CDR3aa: CASSQIPTADTQYF
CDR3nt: TGCGCCAGCAGCCAGATTCCTACGGCAGATACGCAGTATTTT

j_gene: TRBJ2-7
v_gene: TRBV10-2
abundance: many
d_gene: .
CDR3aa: CASSYGGTTYEQYF
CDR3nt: TGCGCCAGCAGTTATGGTGGCACTACCTACGAGCAGTACTTC